One sample yielded the 29 T cell receptor beta chains listed below, sequenced in a study of blood T cell repertoires in COVID-19. Assay used: immunoSEQ multiplex PCR; TCRdb lists only in-frame clones, some missing. This sample has about 270,000 clones, with approximately 83% found just once. What was sequenced was peripheral blood. These receptors originate from a woman aged 45-59 years who had recovered from COVID-19.

The CDR3 loop reads CASSLGRGTEAFF. The CDR3 DNA reads as TGTGCCAGCAGTTTGGGCAGGGGGACTGAAGCTTTCTTT. The V and J genes are TRBV28 and TRBJ1-1, with 7 bases aligning to TRBD1. The CDR3 extends over 13 amino acids. The germline V gene has CDR1 MDHEN and CDR2 SYDVKM. Trimming at V came to 3 bases and at J to 5 bases, leaving 3 bases not matched to a gene.

The V call is TRBV18, the J call TRBJ1-2; D possibly corresponds to TRBD1 (5 bases). Trimming cost V 6 bases and J 4 bases, with 12 bases left between them. CDR3 length: 13 amino acids. The germline V gene has CDR1 KGHSH and CDR2 LQKENI. The CDR3 coding sequence is TGTGCCAGCTCCGAAGGGGATAGCTATGGCTACACCTTC. It encodes CASSEGDSYGYTF. The full variable domain, in which reference TRBV18 and TRBJ1-2 provide the parts outside the CDR3, is NAGVMQNPRHLVRRRGQEARLRCSPMKGHSHVYWYRQLPEEGLKFMVYLQKENIIDESGMPKERFSAEFPKEGPSILRIQQVVRGDSAAYFCASSEGDSYGYTFGSGTRLTVV.

The J gene is TRBJ2-1, the V gene TRBV19; possibly TRBD1 for D (8 bases). V shed 4 bases and J shed 5 bases, with 18 bases lying between them. This CDR3 has 16 residues. Germline V gene sequence: CDR1 LNHDA, CDR2 SQIVND (reference sequence). The CDR3 spells CASSTPDRGLHNEQFF. The CDR3 DNA is TGTGCCAGTAGTACCCCAGACAGGGGACTACACAATGAGCAGTTCTTC. Full variable domain (missing parts from reference TRBV19 and TRBJ2-1): DGGITQSPKYLFRKEGQNVTLSCEQNLNHDAMYWYRQDPGQGLRLIYYSQIVNDFQKGDIAEGYSVSREKKESFPLTVTSAQKNPTAFYLCASSTPDRGLHNEQFFGPGTRLTVL.

The CDR3 DNA follows: TGTGCCAGCAGTCGGACAGGAGGGGGCACTGAAGCTTTCTTT. Translated, it gives CASSRTGGGTEAFF. This chain joins TRBV27 and TRBJ1-1; 7 positions match TRBD1. Germline loops: CDR1 MNHEY, CDR2 SMNVEV (reference sequence). Trimming cost V 5 bases and J 4 bases; bases outside gene matches: 7. The CDR3 runs to 14 residues.

The chain uses TRBV15 and TRBJ2-7; 9 bases are a match to TRBD1. The CDR3 is 15 residues long. Germline CDR1 is LNHNV and CDR2 is YYDKDF (reference sequence). After removal of 3 bases from V and 4 bases from J, the junction contained 7 bases not matched to a gene. Written as DNA, the CDR3 is TGTGCCACCAGCAGGGGACAGGGATGGGGGTACGAGCAGTACTTC. As protein: CATSRGQGWGYEQYF.

The chain couples TRBV6-4 to TRBJ1-1; no definite D call. Trimming took 5 bases from V and 1 from J, leaving 8 bases between them. CDR1 and CDR2 from the germline V gene are MRHNA and SNTAGT. The CDR3 covers 13 residues. As DNA, the CDR3 is TGTGCCAGCAGTCGCGGGTCGAACACTGAAGCTTTCTTT. Translation gives CASSRGSNTEAFF.

The gene calls are TRBV6-1 and TRBJ1-5, with D maybe TRBD1 (6 bases). V was trimmed by 2 bases and J by 3 bases, leaving 8 bases between them. Looked up from germline, CDR1 is MNHNS and CDR2 is SASEGT. CDR3 length: 14 amino acids. CDR3 loop: CASSERDTNQPQHF. The CDR3, as DNA: TGTGCCAGCAGTGAACGGGACACCAATCAGCCCCAGCATTTT.

The chain uses TRBV11-3 and TRBJ2-1; weak D call: TRBD2 (6 bases). The CDR3 has 16 residues. Germline lookup yields CDR1 SGHNT and CDR2 YENEEA. V dropped 0 bases and J dropped 5 bases, with 14 bases sitting between them. This CDR3 reads CASSLDRSSVDNEQFF. DNA for the CDR3: TGTGCCAGCAGCTTAGATCGATCTAGCGTCGACAATGAGCAGTTCTTC. Drawing the rest from reference TRBV11-3 and TRBJ2-1, the complete variable domain is EAGVVQSPRYKIIEKKQPVAFWCNPISGHNTLYWYLQNLGQGPELLIRYENEEAVDDSQLPKDRFSAERLKGVDSTLKIQPAELGDSAVYLCASSLDRSSVDNEQFFGPGTRLTVL.

This chain uses TRBV19 with TRBJ1-2; 7 bases are a match to TRBD1. The germline gives CDR1 LNHDA, CDR2 SQIVND (reference sequence). J was trimmed by 7 bases and V by 6 bases; bases with no gene match: 5. The CDR3 extends over 12 amino acids. This chain's CDR3 is CASSGGQFGYTF. The CDR3 bases are TGTGCCAGTAGCGGGGGACAGTTTGGCTACACCTTC.

The chain is built from TRBV4-2 and TRBJ2-1; TRBD1 matches at 8 bases. J was trimmed by 3 bases and V by 4 bases; bases with no gene match: 11. Germline CDR1 LGHNA, CDR2 YNFKEQ. The CDR3 sequence is 17 residues long. This CDR3 is CASSPEGAGGHYNEQFF. The CDR3 DNA reads TGTGCCAGCAGCCCCGAGGGGGCAGGGGGCCACTACAATGAGCAGTTCTTC.

This chain joins TRBV24-1 and TRBJ2-1, with TRBD1 matching 7 bases. The CDR3 is 16 amino acids. The V gene end was trimmed by 2 bases and the J gene end by 5 bases; junction bases not matched to a gene: 8. Germline V CDR1 and CDR2: KGHDR, SFDVKD. CDR3 sequence: CATSDSAGTDHNEQFF. CDR3 in DNA: TGTGCCACCAGTGATTCGGCCGGGACAGACCACAATGAGCAGTTCTTC.

The chain joins TRBV10-3 to TRBJ2-7, with 12 bases identical to TRBD2. Germline V gives CDR1 ENHRY, CDR2 SYGVKD. V lost 6 bases to trimming and J lost 4 bases; unmatched junction nucleotides: 1. The CDR3 has 13 residues. DNA of the CDR3: TGTGCCATCAGGGGGACTAGCGGGTACGAGCAGTACTTC. Translating it yields CAIRGTSGYEQYF.

Only a few counts were recorded for this clone. This sequence joins TRBV6-2 or TRBV6-3 and TRBJ2-7, with a weak D call TRBD2 (5 bases). The CDR3 sequence is 11 residues long. CDR1 MNHEY and CDR2 SVGEGT come from the germline V gene. The V gene lost 3 bases and the J gene lost 6 bases, with 6 bases spanning the gap. The CDR3 bases are TGTGCCAGCAGTTATGGAGGCGAGCAGTACTTC. Its translation is CASSYGGEQYF.

The V gene is TRBV18, the J gene TRBJ2-7; possible D gene TRBD2, 6 bases. Per germline, CDR1 KGHSH and CDR2 LQKENI. The CDR3 length is 11 residues. Trimming cost V 6 bases and J 4 bases, with 7 bases left between them. CDR3 bases: TGTGCCAGCTCCCGGGAGTACGAGCAGTACTTC. Amino acid sequence: CASSREYEQYF.

This clone was counted once. The gene calls are TRBV7-3 and TRBJ1-2, with 7 bases matching TRBD1. The V segment lost 5 bases and the J segment 6 bases; nucleotides outside the gene matches: 12. The CDR3 is made up of 15 amino acids. In germline, CDR1 is SGHTA, CDR2 FQGTGA. CDR3 in amino acids: CASSPTDAGGDGYTF. CDR3 in DNA: TGTGCCAGCAGCCCGACAGACGCAGGGGGAGATGGCTACACCTTC.

The rearrangement joins TRBV6-1 to TRBJ2-5, with TRBD1 as a possible D gene (6 bases). The ends were cut back, 0 bases at V and 0 bases at J, with 20 bases in the middle. CDR1 and CDR2 (germline): MNHNS, SASEGT. The CDR3 consists of 19 residues. This chain's CDR3 is CASSEALSPGHSYQETQYF. For the CDR3, the DNA is TGTGCCAGCAGTGAAGCGCTTTCCCCGGGACACTCGTACCAAGAGACCCAGTACTTC.

The chain couples TRBV27 to TRBJ2-1; D is undetermined. This CDR3 is built from 16 residues. Germline-derived CDR1 and CDR2 are MNHEY and SMNVEV (reference sequence). The V end lost 1 base, the J end lost 6 bases, and 16 bases lay between the germline ends. CDR3 loop: CASSLFGGLFSNEQFF. The CDR3 DNA sequence: TGTGCCAGCAGTTTATTCGGCGGCCTATTCTCCAATGAGCAGTTCTTC.

The chain couples TRBV7-2 to TRBJ1-3, with D unresolved. CDR1 SGHTA and CDR2 FQGNSA come from the germline V gene. CDR3 length: 14 residues. V dropped 5 bases and J dropped 6 bases, with 14 bases sitting between them. CDR3 DNA sequence: TGTGCCAGCAGCCCACCGGGGTTCGAAAACACCATATATTTT. It codes for CASSPPGFENTIYF. Together with reference TRBV7-2 and TRBJ1-3, the CDR3 gives the full variable domain: GAGVSQSPSNKVTEKGKDVELRCDPISGHTALYWYRQSLGQGLEFLIYFQGNSAPDKSGLPSDRFSAERTGGSVSTLTIQRTQQEDSAVYLCASSPPGFENTIYFGEGSWLTVV.

The genes are TRBV25-1 and TRBJ1-2, with D maybe TRBD1 (5 bases). This CDR3 has 13 residues. V shed 1 base and J shed 4 bases, with 7 bases lying between them. Germline V lookup: CDR1 MGHDK, CDR2 SYGVNS. The chain's CDR3 is CASSESGGYGYTF. The CDR3 nucleotides read TGTGCCAGCAGTGAATCCGGGGGCTATGGCTACACCTTC.

The chain combines TRBV13 with TRBJ2-5; weak D call: TRBD1 (5 bases). V lost 6 bases and J lost 12, with 14 bases in between. The germline CDR1 and CDR2 sequences are PRHDT and FYEKMQ (reference sequence). The CDR3 is 11 amino acids. This CDR3 reads CASSRGTIKYF. The CDR3 DNA reads TGTGCCAGCAGTAGGGGAACTATTAAGTACTTC.

The rearrangement links TRBV7-8 to TRBJ2-3; TRBD1 aligns across 7 bases. V trimming: 4 bases; J trimming: 2 bases; junction bases outside the gene matches: 6. The germline V gene encodes CDR1 SGHVS and CDR2 FQNEAQ. This CDR3 has 15 residues. This CDR3 reads CASSSGQTYTDTQYF. The CDR3 nucleotides read TGTGCCAGCAGCTCGGGACAGACATACACAGATACGCAGTATTTT. The whole variable domain, filled in from reference TRBV7-8 and TRBJ2-3, reads GAGVSQSPRYKVAKRGQDVALRCDPISGHVSLFWYQQALGQGPEFLTYFQNEAQLDKSGLPSDRFFAERPEGSVSTLKIQRTQQEDSAVYLCASSSGQTYTDTQYFGPGTRLTVL.

The sample holds one count of this clone. The chain is built from TRBV6-5 and TRBJ1-1; D is uncertain. V was cut by 2 bases and J by 0 bases, with 13 bases left in between. CDR1 and CDR2 from the germline V gene are MNHEY and SVGAGI. The CDR3 runs to 16 residues. CDR3: CASSYRYVELNTEAFF. The DNA of the CDR3 is TGTGCCAGCAGTTACAGATATGTCGAGTTGAACACTGAAGCTTTCTTT.

This clone was counted a few times. The rearrangement links TRBV7-8 to TRBJ1-1; D not resolved. Germline V CDR1 and CDR2: SGHVS, FQNEAQ. The V end was cut by 1 base, the J end by 11 bases, with 11 bases between. The CDR3 has 12 residues. CDR3: CASSLGEVPAFF. CDR3 sequence (DNA): TGTGCCAGCAGCTTAGGTGAGGTGCCGGCTTTCTTT.

This clone was seen just once. The chain employs TRBV29-1 and TRBJ2-7; 8 bases map to TRBD1. Germline V gives CDR1 SQVTM, CDR2 ANQGSEA. The CDR3 spans 15 residues. V gave up 3 bases and J gave up 3 bases; unmatched junction bases: 10. As DNA, the CDR3 is TGCAGCGTTGAGAGCTCAGGGGGCCGGAGCTACGAGCAGTACTTC. Encoded protein: CSVESSGGRSYEQYF.

This chain joins TRBV6-5 and TRBJ2-1; the match to TRBD2 covers 10 bases. Trimming took 4 bases from V and 5 from J; bases not matched to a gene: 8. CDR1 is MNHEY, CDR2 SVGAGI, per germline. The CDR3 has 16 amino acids. In nucleotides, the CDR3 is TGTGCCAGCAGTTTGACTAGCGGGTCTTCCAACAATGAGCAGTTCTTC. It is translated as CASSLTSGSSNNEQFF.

The chain has TRBV11-2 and TRBJ2-7; D is perhaps TRBD2 (6 bases). Germline lookup yields CDR1 SGHAT and CDR2 FQNNGV. V was pared by 6 bases and J by 0 bases, with 18 bases between. The CDR3 is 16 amino acids. CDR3 in DNA: TGTGCCAGCAGTCTAACCACAGCGGGCCTCTCCTACGAGCAGTACTTC. Residues: CASSLTTAGLSYEQYF.

J is TRBJ2-1 and V is TRBV15, with 9 bases that match TRBD2. The V and J ends lost 1 base and 3 bases, in that order; junction bases with no gene match: 7. Germline CDR1 reads LNHNV; CDR2 reads YYDKDF (reference sequence). This CDR3 has 17 amino acids. The CDR3: CATSRGLAGPGYNEQFF. The CDR3 bases are TGTGCCACCAGCAGAGGGCTAGCGGGACCCGGCTACAATGAGCAGTTCTTC.

This chain joins TRBV5-4 and TRBJ2-3; tentative D call: TRBD2 (6 bases). This CDR3 spans 18 amino acids. Germline-derived CDR1 and CDR2 are SGHNT and YYREEE (reference sequence). Trimming removed 4 bases from V and 2 bases from J, with 23 bases in between. This CDR3 is CASSLLKNTGAPTDTQYF. The CDR3 bases are TGTGCCAGCAGCCTCTTAAAAAATACGGGAGCCCCCACAGATACGCAGTATTTT.

The chain recombines TRBV2 with TRBJ2-7; 9 bases fit TRBD1. In germline, CDR1 is SNHLY, CDR2 FYNNEI. This CDR3 region has 13 residues. V gave up 6 bases and J gave up 5 bases; unmatched junction bases: 5. CDR3 in DNA: TGTGCCAGCAGATCGGACAGGGGCAACGAGCAGTACTTC. Its translation: CASRSDRGNEQYF.